This TCR beta chain was obtained from a study of response to subunit inactivated influenza vaccine. Looked up from germline, CDR1 is SNHLY and CDR2 is FYNNEI. Trimming removed 6 bases at V and 10 bases at J, with 15 bases between. The CDR3 runs to 12 residues. This clonotype appeared many times. TCRdb reprocessed the RT-PCR reads via MiXCR and lists one record per CDR3 protein. The sample includes some 550,000 distinct CDR3 sequences, roughly 25% of them seen just once. The same sample was also used in a study of T cells expressing NK-cell markers. Per that paper: Template switching by 5'RACE with UMIs generated the TCR beta cDNA. Sorted CD3+CD56-NKG2C+, CD3+CD56+NKG2C+ and CD3+CD56+NKG2C- T cells supplied the TCR beta repertoires. The study found dominant NKG2C+ clonotypes at about 1.0-8% of CD8+ T cells in about six donors.

Material: CD4+ T cells sorted from PBMCs, obtained 11 to 12 days after vaccination. The TCR was taken from a man between 50 and 59 years old who received an inactivated influenza vaccine. The chain links TRBV2 to TRBJ1-2; D possibly corresponds to TRBD1 (5 bases). CDR3 residues: CASRQRQTYYTF. The CDR3 DNA reads TGTGCCAGCAGACAACGACAGACTTACTACACCTTC.